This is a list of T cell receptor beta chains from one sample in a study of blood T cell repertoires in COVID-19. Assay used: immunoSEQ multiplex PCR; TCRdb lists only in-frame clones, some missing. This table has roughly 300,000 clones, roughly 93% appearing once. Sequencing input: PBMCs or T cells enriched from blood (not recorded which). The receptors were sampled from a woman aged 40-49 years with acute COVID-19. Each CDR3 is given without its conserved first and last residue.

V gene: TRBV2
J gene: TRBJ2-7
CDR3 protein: ASSAAGWGGTEQY

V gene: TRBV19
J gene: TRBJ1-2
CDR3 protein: ASSSWDREYGYT

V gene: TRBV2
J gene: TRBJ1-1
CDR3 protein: ASSRTGGAPTEAF

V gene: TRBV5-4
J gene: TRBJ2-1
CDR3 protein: ASRKGQGVYNEQF

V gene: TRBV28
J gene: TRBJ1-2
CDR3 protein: ASMRYGYT

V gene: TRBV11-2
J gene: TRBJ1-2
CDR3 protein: ASSQGTVNYGYT

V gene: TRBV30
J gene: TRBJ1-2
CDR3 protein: AWSVGRLGYT

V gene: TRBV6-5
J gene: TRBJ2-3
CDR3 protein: ASRNQNTQY

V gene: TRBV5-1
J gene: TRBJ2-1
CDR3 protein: ASSLAGTSFNEQF

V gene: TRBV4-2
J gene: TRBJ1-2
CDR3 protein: ASSHGTGSGYGYT

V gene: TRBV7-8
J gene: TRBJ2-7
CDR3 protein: ASSLGGFTYEQY

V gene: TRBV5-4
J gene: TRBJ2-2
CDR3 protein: ASSRGTSGGPGTGELF

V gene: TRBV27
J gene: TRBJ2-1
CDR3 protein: ASSSRIAGAGDEQF

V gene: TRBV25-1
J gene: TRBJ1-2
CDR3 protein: ASSRGQGNYGYT

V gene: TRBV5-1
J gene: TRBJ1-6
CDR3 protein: ASSLAQGGDSPLH

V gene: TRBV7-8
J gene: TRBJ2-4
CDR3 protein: ASSLARAPQGPKNIQY

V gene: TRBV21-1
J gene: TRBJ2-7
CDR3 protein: ASSKGGVPTYEQY

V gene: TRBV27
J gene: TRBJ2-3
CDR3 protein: ASSLSRHRDSSDTQY

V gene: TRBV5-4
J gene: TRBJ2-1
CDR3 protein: ASSLLSGAYNEQF

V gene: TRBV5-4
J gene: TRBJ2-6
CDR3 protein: ASSRQGSGANVLT

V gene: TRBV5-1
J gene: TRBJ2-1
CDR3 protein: ASGAGDSLHREQF

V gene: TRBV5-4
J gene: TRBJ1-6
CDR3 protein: ASSAGWDRGTSPLH

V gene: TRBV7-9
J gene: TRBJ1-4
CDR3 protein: ASSPTGQGNEKLF

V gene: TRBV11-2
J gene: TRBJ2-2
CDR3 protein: ASSLVSPGGELF

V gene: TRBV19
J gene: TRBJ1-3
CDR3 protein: ASSTRTVGISGNTIY